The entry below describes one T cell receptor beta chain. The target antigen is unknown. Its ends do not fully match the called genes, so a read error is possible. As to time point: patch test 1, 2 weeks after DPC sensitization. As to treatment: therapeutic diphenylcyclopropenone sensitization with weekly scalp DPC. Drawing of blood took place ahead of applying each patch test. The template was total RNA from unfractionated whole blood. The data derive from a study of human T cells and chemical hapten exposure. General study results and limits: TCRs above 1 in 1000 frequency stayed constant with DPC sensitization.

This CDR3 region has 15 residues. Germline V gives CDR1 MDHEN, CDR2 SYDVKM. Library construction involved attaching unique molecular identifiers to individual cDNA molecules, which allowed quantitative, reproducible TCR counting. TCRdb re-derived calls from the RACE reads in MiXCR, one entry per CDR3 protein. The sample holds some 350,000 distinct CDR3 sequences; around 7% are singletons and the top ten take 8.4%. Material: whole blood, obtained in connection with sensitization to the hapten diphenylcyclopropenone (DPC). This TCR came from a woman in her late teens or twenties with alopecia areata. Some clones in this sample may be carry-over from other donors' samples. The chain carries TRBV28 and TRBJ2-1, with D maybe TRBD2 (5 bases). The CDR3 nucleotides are TGTGTCAGCAGTTTAGAACTAGAGCCCTACAATGAGCAGTTCTTC. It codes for CVSSLELEPYNEQFF.